The 20 T cell receptor beta chains presented below share a single source sample, sequenced in a study of cytomegalovirus exposure and HLA in healthy donors. Generated by immunoSEQ multiplex PCR, the TCRdb table keeps only in-frame clones and is missing some. The sample has 130,000 to 150,000 clones, about four fifths seen once. The material sequenced was PBMCs. All receptors come from a woman between 25 and 40 years old in good health and CMV-seronegative.

This sequence joins TRBV5-1 and TRBJ2-3; 9 bases match TRBD2. V lost 0 bases, J lost 2 bases, and 4 bases stayed unmatched. CDR1 and CDR2 (germline): SGHRS, YFSETQ. The CDR3 is 16 residues long. CDR3 loop: CASSLVAGGTTDTQYF. The CDR3 nucleotides read TGCGCCAGCAGCTTGGTGGCGGGGGGGACCACAGATACGCAGTATTTT. Full variable domain (outside the CDR3, taken from reference TRBV5-1 and TRBJ2-3): KAGVTQTPRYLIKTRGQQVTLSCSPISGHRSVSWYQQTPGQGLQFLFEYFSETQRNKGNFPGRFSGRQFSNSRSEMNVSTLELGDSALYLCASSLVAGGTTDTQYFGPGTRLTVL.

The chain uses TRBV16 and TRBJ1-2; tentatively, D is TRBD1 (6 bases). Germline V gene lookup returns CDR1 KGHSY and CDR2 FQNENV. V dropped 6 bases and J dropped 4 bases, with 12 bases sitting between them. There are 13 residues in the CDR3. CDR3 coding DNA: TGTGCCAGCAGACCGGACAGCGTCTATGGCTACACCTTC. Translation: CASRPDSVYGYTF.

This clone appeared a single time. The chain is built from TRBV19 and TRBJ1-5, with TRBD1 matching over 12 bases. The length of the CDR3 is 15 residues. The ends lost 6 bases at V and 6 bases at J; junction bases unmatched: 6. Germline V CDR1 and CDR2: LNHDA, SQIVND (reference sequence). The CDR3 nucleotides are TGTGCCAGTAGCGGGACAGGGGGCTCAAGTCAGCCCCAGCATTTT. Protein sequence: CASSGTGGSSQPQHF. Drawing the rest from reference TRBV19 and TRBJ1-5, the complete variable domain is DGGITQSPKYLFRKEGQNVTLSCEQNLNHDAMYWYRQDPGQGLRLIYYSQIVNDFQKGDIAEGYSVSREKKESFPLTVTSAQKNPTAFYLCASSGTGGSSQPQHFGDGTRLSIL.

The gene calls are TRBV10-3 and TRBJ2-1; 13 positions agree with TRBD2. With 3 bases clipped from V and 9 bases from J, the junction kept 8 bases outside the gene matches. CDR1 and CDR2 (germline): ENHRY, SYGVKD. CDR3 length: 16 residues. CDR3 bases: TGTGCCATCAGTGAAACGACTAGCGGGGGGCTGAGTGAGCAGTTCTTC. Its protein is CAISETTSGGLSEQFF.

The J gene is TRBJ1-1, the V gene TRBV30; D uncertain. Per germline, CDR1 GTSNPN and CDR2 SVGIG (reference sequence). The CDR3 extends over 14 amino acids. The V gene lost 0 bases and the J gene lost 7 bases, with 15 bases spanning the gap. The CDR3 coding sequence is TGTGCCTGGAGTGTTCGGTCCGCCGGGGTTGAAGCTTTCTTT. It specifies CAWSVRSAGVEAFF.

The chain employs TRBV18 and TRBJ1-1; tentative D call: TRBD1 (6 bases). V lost 1 base to trimming and J lost 1 base, with 16 bases between them. The CDR3 length is 17 residues. Germline V gives CDR1 KGHSH, CDR2 LQKENI. In DNA form, the CDR3 reads TGTGCCAGCTCACCACAGGGGAGCGGGACATCGAACACTGAAGCTTTCTTT. Translation: CASSPQGSGTSNTEAFF.

This chain uses TRBV5-8 with TRBJ1-1, with 11 bases matching TRBD1. Germline V CDR1 and CDR2: SGHTS, YDEGEE. Trimming at V came to 4 bases and at J to 4 bases, leaving 9 bases not matched to a gene. The CDR3 is 16 residues long. The CDR3 region is CASSPDRGQVFTEAFF. CDR3 in DNA: TGTGCCAGCAGCCCGGACAGGGGGCAGGTCTTCACTGAAGCTTTCTTT.

In this sample, this clone turned up once. The gene calls are TRBV19 and TRBJ1-5; D is ambiguous. This CDR3 comprises 16 residues. V gave up 1 base and J gave up 5 bases, with 15 bases separating them. CDR1 LNHDA and CDR2 SQIVND come from the germline V gene (reference sequence). Here the CDR3 DNA reads TGTGCCAGTAGTATAGGTGGCAGCTGGGCTCATCAGCCCCAGCATTTT. This gives the protein CASSIGGSWAHQPQHF. Supplemented by reference TRBV19 and TRBJ1-5, the full variable domain reads DGGITQSPKYLFRKEGQNVTLSCEQNLNHDAMYWYRQDPGQGLRLIYYSQIVNDFQKGDIAEGYSVSREKKESFPLTVTSAQKNPTAFYLCASSIGGSWAHQPQHFGDGTRLSIL.

This rearrangement joins TRBV4-3 to TRBJ1-5, with D uncertain. The V gene lost 1 base and the J gene lost 5 bases, with 6 bases spanning the gap. In germline, CDR1 is LGHNA, CDR2 YSLEER. CDR3 size: 13 residues. The CDR3 nucleotides are TGCGCCAGCAGCCAAGTTCTAGATCAGCCCCAGCATTTT. Protein product: CASSQVLDQPQHF.

CDR3 nucleotide sequence: TGCGGAACTCGGACAGGGGACTATGGCTACACCTTC. As protein: CGTRTGDYGYTF. This rearrangement joins TRBV29-1 to TRBJ1-2; TRBD1 agrees at 9 bases. This CDR3 comprises 12 residues. Germline V lookup: CDR1 SQVTM, CDR2 ANQGSEA. Complete variable domain (other parts from reference TRBV29-1 and TRBJ1-2): SAVISQKPSRDICQRGTSLTIQCQVDSQVTMMFWYRQQPGQSLTLIATANQGSEATYESGFVIDKFPISRPNLTFSTLTVSNMSPEDSSIYLCGTRTGDYGYTFGSGTRLTVV.

This clone was picked up one time. This chain joins TRBV18 and TRBJ1-2, with D perhaps TRBD1 (6 bases). Trimming pared 1 base from V and 5 bases from J, leaving 8 bases between. There are 13 residues in the CDR3. In germline, CDR1 is KGHSH, CDR2 LQKENI. DNA for the CDR3: TGTGCCAGCTCACCACGGACAGAATATGGCTACACCTTC. Residues: CASSPRTEYGYTF.

The rearrangement links TRBV29-1 to TRBJ2-3; the D is unclear. V shed 2 bases and J shed 0 bases, with 15 bases lying between them. The CDR3 is 16 amino acids. Germline loops: CDR1 SQVTM, CDR2 ANQGSEA. This chain's CDR3 is CSVESWARSSTDTQYF. In nucleotides, the CDR3 is TGCAGCGTTGAATCTTGGGCCCGATCTAGCACAGATACGCAGTATTTT.

The chain couples TRBV5-1 to TRBJ2-1; 10 nucleotides agree with TRBD2. Germline V CDR1 and CDR2: SGHRS, YFSETQ. The V segment lost 2 bases and the J segment 10 bases; nucleotides outside the gene matches: 9. This CDR3 has 15 amino acids. The CDR3, as DNA: TGCGCCAGCAGCTTTGCAGCGGGGGGGGTTCGGGAGCAGTTCTTC. Its translation: CASSFAAGGVREQFF.

The rearrangement joins TRBV30 to TRBJ1-5, with TRBD1 matching 11 bases. Germline trimming cut 3 bases from V and 0 bases from J; bases unmatched to any gene: 10. The germline V gene has CDR1 GTSNPN and CDR2 SVGIG (reference sequence). The length of the CDR3 is 18 residues. The CDR3 bases are TGTGCCTGGAGCCCCGGGACAGGGGGATTCTATAGCAATCAGCCCCAGCATTTT. Protein sequence: CAWSPGTGGFYSNQPQHF.

The rearrangement links TRBV5-1 to TRBJ2-1; D may be TRBD1 (6 bases). The CDR3 extends over 16 amino acids. Per germline, CDR1 SGHRS and CDR2 YFSETQ. V was pared by 2 bases and J by 15 bases, with 27 bases between. CDR3 DNA: TGCGCCAGCAGCTTCGCATTTCCAGTTCAGGGGCGAAATCTGTTCTTC. Protein: CASSFAFPVQGRNLFF.

This clone appeared a few times. The J gene is TRBJ1-2, the V gene TRBV28; the D gene is possibly TRBD1 (6 bases). CDR1 is MDHEN and CDR2 is SYDVKM in the germline V gene. This CDR3 has 15 amino acids. V lost 7 bases and J lost 4, with 19 bases in between. The CDR3 reads CASTPRGAGSYGYTF. The CDR3, as DNA: TGTGCCAGCACCCCCCGGGGGGCGGGTTCCTATGGCTACACCTTC.

In its sample, this clone was seen a few times. The chain carries TRBV27 and TRBJ1-5; a possible D gene is TRBD1 (5 bases). The CDR3 sequence is 14 residues long. V was clipped by 10 bases and J by 1 base, with 14 bases between them. Germline loops: CDR1 MNHEY, CDR2 SMNVEV (reference sequence). CDR3 in DNA: TGTGCCACCGGGGGTCCCAAAAGCAATCAGCCCCAGCATTTT. The encoded protein is CATGGPKSNQPQHF.

This rearrangement joins TRBV5-1 to TRBJ2-4, with a possible D match to TRBD2 (5 bases). The length of the CDR3 is 19 residues. The germline CDR1 and CDR2 sequences are SGHRS and YFSETQ. V was trimmed by 0 bases and J by 0 bases, leaving 19 bases between them. CDR3 nucleotides: TGCGCCAGCAGCTTGGCCGGGGAGACATCTGCCTTAGCCAAAAACATTCAGTACTTC. As protein: CASSLAGETSALAKNIQYF.

The CDR3, as DNA: TGCGCCAGCAGCTTGGGCAGGGTGGAGTTCTTC. Amino acids: CASSLGRVEFF. The V and J genes are TRBV5-1 and TRBJ2-1; possibly TRBD1 for D (5 bases). The germline CDR1 and CDR2 sequences are SGHRS and YFSETQ. V lost 0 bases to trimming and J lost 14 bases, with 9 bases between them. The CDR3 runs 11 residues.

The CDR3 protein is CASSPSPIGYGYTF. The CDR3 DNA follows: TGTGCCAGCAGCCCCTCACCTATTGGCTATGGCTACACCTTC. The chain has TRBV7-3 and TRBJ1-2; D is undetermined. The ends were cut back, 5 bases at V and 4 bases at J, with 14 bases in the middle. There are 14 residues in the CDR3. CDR1 and CDR2 from the germline V gene are SGHTA and FQGTGA. The complete variable domain, with remaining parts taken from reference TRBV7-3 and TRBJ1-2, reads GAGVSQTPSNKVTEKGKYVELRCDPISGHTALYWYRQSLGQGPEFLIYFQGTGAADDSGLPNDRFFAVRPEGSVSTLKIQRTERGDSAVYLCASSPSPIGYGYTFGSGTRLTVV.